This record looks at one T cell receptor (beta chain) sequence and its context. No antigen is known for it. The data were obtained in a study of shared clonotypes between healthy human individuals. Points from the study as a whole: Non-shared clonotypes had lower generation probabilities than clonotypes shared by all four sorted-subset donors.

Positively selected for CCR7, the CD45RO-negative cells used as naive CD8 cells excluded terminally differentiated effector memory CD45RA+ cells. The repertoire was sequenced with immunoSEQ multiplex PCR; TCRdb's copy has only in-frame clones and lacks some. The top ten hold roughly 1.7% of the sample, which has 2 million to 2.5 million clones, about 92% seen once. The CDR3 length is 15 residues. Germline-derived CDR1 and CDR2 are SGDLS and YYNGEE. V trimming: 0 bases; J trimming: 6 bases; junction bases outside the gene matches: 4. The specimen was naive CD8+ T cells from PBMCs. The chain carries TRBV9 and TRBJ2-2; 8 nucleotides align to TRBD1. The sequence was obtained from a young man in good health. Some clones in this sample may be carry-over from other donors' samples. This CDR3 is CASSVGQGRPGELFF. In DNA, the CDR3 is TGTGCCAGCAGCGTAGGACAGGGGAGGCCCGGGGAGCTGTTTTTT.